Each of the 26 T cell receptor beta chains below was sequenced from the same sample in a study of cytomegalovirus exposure and HLA in healthy donors. Both 60 Vbeta primers and 13 Jbeta primers went into the PCR. The repertoire was sequenced with immunoSEQ multiplex PCR; TCRdb's copy has only in-frame clones and lacks some. The sample contains tens of thousands of clones, roughly 86% of which appear only once. Sequencing input: PBMCs. These receptors were taken from a woman between 18 and 29 years old in good health and CMV-seropositive.

This clone appeared a single time. The chain combines TRBV4-1 with TRBJ2-5, with TRBD1 matching over 9 bases. The V segment lost 2 bases and the J segment 3 bases; nucleotides outside the gene matches: 13. This CDR3 region has 18 residues. CDR1 is MGHRA and CDR2 is YSYEKL in the germline V gene. CDR3 residues: CASSQITGTGFREETQYF. Here the CDR3 DNA reads TGCGCCAGCAGCCAAATCACCGGGACAGGGTTTAGGGAAGAGACCCAGTACTTC.

In this sample, this clone turned up once. The V gene is TRBV19, the J gene TRBJ2-2, with 10 bases matching TRBD2. This CDR3 comprises 14 residues. Trimming at V came to 9 bases and at J to 2 bases, leaving 3 bases not matched to a gene. Germline V gives CDR1 LNHDA, CDR2 SQIVND (reference sequence). The CDR3 reads CASLAGANTGELFF. DNA of the CDR3: TGTGCCAGCCTAGCGGGGGCCAACACCGGGGAGCTGTTTTTT.

This clone was picked up one time. CDR3 sequence reads: CASSSGPGQGADTQYF. CDR3 bases: TGTGCCAGCAGCTCTGGGCCGGGACAGGGTGCAGATACGCAGTATTTT. The chain employs TRBV7-9 and TRBJ2-3; 9 bases fit TRBD1. The CDR3 sequence is 16 residues long. The germline V gene has CDR1 SEHNR and CDR2 FQNEAQ (reference sequence). The V segment lost 4 bases and the J segment 4 bases; nucleotides outside the gene matches: 9.

The rearrangement links TRBV7-9 to TRBJ1-2, with D possibly TRBD1 on 6 matching bases. This CDR3 contains 14 residues. The V gene's germline CDR1 is SEHNR and CDR2 FQNEAQ (reference sequence). The V end was cut by 0 bases, the J end by 7 bases, with 12 bases between. CDR3 residues: CASSLAQGDTGYTF. DNA for the CDR3: TGTGCCAGCAGCTTAGCACAGGGAGATACTGGCTACACCTTC.

The CDR3 sequence: CASSQPTGEGYTF. In nucleotides, the CDR3 is TGCGCCAGCAGCCAGCCTACAGGGGAAGGCTACACCTTC. The chain combines TRBV4-1 with TRBJ1-2, with 7 bases fitting TRBD1. The V segment lost 3 bases and the J segment 8 bases; nucleotides outside the gene matches: 6. The germline V gene encodes CDR1 MGHRA and CDR2 YSYEKL. The CDR3 runs to 13 residues.

To note about this clone: The junction differs from germline at one of its ends, possibly a read error. The rearrangement joins TRBV30 to TRBJ2-5; 7 nucleotides line up with TRBD1. This CDR3 has 15 amino acids. From germline, CDR1 is GTSNPN and CDR2 SVGIG (reference sequence). The CDR3 loop is CAWGVEGTVWTSQYF. The CDR3 coding sequence is TGTGCCTGGGGTGTCGAGGGGACAGTCTGGACTTCCCAGTACTTC.

The chain employs TRBV10-3 and TRBJ2-3; 7 bases agree with TRBD1. Germline V gives CDR1 ENHRY, CDR2 SYGVKD. Trimming took 9 bases from V and 8 from J; bases not matched to a gene: 14. The CDR3 contains 14 residues. The CDR3 protein is CAMKGAGKIGTQYF. CDR3 DNA: TGTGCCATGAAGGGGGCCGGTAAGATTGGTACGCAGTATTTT.

This clone has just one count. The J gene is TRBJ1-2, the V gene TRBV29-1; a possible D gene is TRBD1 (6 bases). V was clipped by 5 bases and J by 7 bases, with 14 bases between them. The V gene's germline CDR1 is SQVTM and CDR2 ANQGSEA. This CDR3 contains 12 residues. CDR3 in amino acids: CSVSLNRVGYTF. CDR3 bases: TGCAGCGTTTCTCTCAACAGGGTTGGCTACACCTTC.

This clone was detected only a few times. The rearrangement links TRBV29-1 to TRBJ1-1; tentatively, D is TRBD1 (5 bases). Germline CDR1 and CDR2: SQVTM and ANQGSEA. V was shortened by 3 bases and J by 1 base, with 9 bases between the two germline ends. The CDR3 totals 13 residues. The CDR3 is CSVDTGENTEAFF. CDR3 in DNA: TGCAGCGTTGATACGGGGGAGAACACTGAAGCTTTCTTT.

This CDR3 reads CASSPRGGRLHTEAFF. The DNA for the CDR3 is TGTGCCAGCAGCCCCCGCGGGGGCCGGTTGCACACTGAAGCTTTCTTT. The J gene is TRBJ1-1, the V gene TRBV11-2; tentative D call: TRBD1 (6 bases). Per the germline V gene, CDR1 is SGHAT and CDR2 is FQNNGV. The CDR3 is 16 amino acids. Trimming cost V 5 bases and J 3 bases, with 19 bases left between them.

This clone was recorded only once. The rearrangement uses TRBV11-3 and TRBJ2-1; TRBD2 matches at 10 bases. CDR3 length: 17 amino acids. Germline V gives CDR1 SGHNT, CDR2 YENEEA. With 4 bases clipped from V and 10 bases from J, the junction kept 16 bases outside the gene matches. CDR3 nucleotide sequence: TGTGCCAGCAGCTCCCGAGGGTCGAGCGGGGGGGCTCAGGAGCAGTTCTTC. This gives the protein CASSSRGSSGGAQEQFF.

This clone was counted only a few times. The V gene is TRBV2, the J gene TRBJ2-3; TRBD2 is a possible D gene (6 bases). There are 14 residues in the CDR3. V lost 4 bases and J 7 bases, leaving 15 bases between the germline ends. The germline gives CDR1 SNHLY, CDR2 FYNNEI. In DNA, the CDR3 is TGTGCCAGCAGTGTGCGGGAAGAGGGGAATACGCAGTATTTT. Amino acid sequence: CASSVREEGNTQYF. The full variable domain, completed using reference TRBV2 and TRBJ2-3, is EPEVTQTPSHQVTQMGQEVILRCVPISNHLYFYWYRQILGQKVEFLVSFYNNEISEKSEIFDDQFSVERPDGSNFTLKIRSTKLEDSAMYFCASSVREEGNTQYFGPGTRLTVL.

The V call is TRBV19, the J call TRBJ1-2; D unresolved. CDR3 length equals 12 residues. Between the trimmed V and J ends, which lost 2 bases and 8 bases, there was a span of 9 bases. Per germline, CDR1 LNHDA and CDR2 SQIVND (reference sequence). The CDR3 is CASSIRESGYTF. For the CDR3, the DNA is TGTGCCAGTAGTATACGAGAGTCAGGCTACACCTTC.

The rearrangement uses TRBV2 and TRBJ2-2; 7 bases align to TRBD1. V lost 7 bases, J lost 0 bases, and 5 bases stayed unmatched. Germline CDR1 and CDR2: SNHLY and FYNNEI. The CDR3 is 15 amino acids. For the CDR3, the DNA is TGTGCCAGCATTAAACAGGGGACGAACACCGGGGAGCTGTTTTTT. Protein: CASIKQGTNTGELFF.

The chain employs TRBV28 and TRBJ1-5, with D possibly being TRBD1 (6 bases). The CDR3 loop spans 16 amino acids. Looked up from germline, CDR1 is MDHEN and CDR2 is SYDVKM. V was trimmed by 10 bases and J by 2 bases, leaving 21 bases between them. CDR3 sequence reads: CATIPPQGRGNQPQHF. CDR3 coding DNA: TGTGCCACTATCCCCCCACAGGGTCGGGGCAATCAGCCCCAGCATTTT.

V and J are TRBV7-9 and TRBJ1-5; TRBD1 matches 10 bases. CDR3 length equals 15 residues. The germline gives CDR1 SEHNR, CDR2 FQNEAQ (reference sequence). V lost 5 bases, J lost 6 bases, and 7 bases stayed unmatched. In nucleotides, the CDR3 is TGTGCCAGCAGCCCGGGACAGGGGAAGATTCAGCCCCAGCATTTT. Translation: CASSPGQGKIQPQHF.

V usage is TRBV7-6 and J usage is TRBJ2-6; 7 nucleotides match TRBD1. V shed 1 base and J 1 base; nucleotides not matched to a gene: 4. The CDR3 consists of 17 residues. Germline CDR1 is SGHVS and CDR2 is FNYEAQ. CDR3 sequence reads: CASSLVGTESGANVLTF. CDR3 DNA: TGTGCCAGCAGCTTAGTCGGGACAGAATCTGGGGCCAACGTCCTGACTTTC.

This chain connects TRBV2 to TRBJ1-2; tentative D call: TRBD1 (6 bases). The CDR3 runs to 12 residues. The germline gives CDR1 SNHLY, CDR2 FYNNEI. Trimming took 4 bases from V and 6 from J, leaving 9 bases between them. The CDR3 region has the DNA TGTGCCAGCAGTGCACACAGGGATGGCTACACCTTC. This codes for CASSAHRDGYTF.

This chain joins TRBV5-6 and TRBJ2-5; 7 bases align to TRBD1. V lost 4 bases to trimming and J lost 4 bases; unmatched junction nucleotides: 4. The CDR3 spans 13 residues. Germline V gives CDR1 SGHDT, CDR2 YYEEEE. CDR3 nucleotide sequence: TGTGCCAGCAGCACGGACAGGCCAGAGACCCAGTACTTC. Translation gives CASSTDRPETQYF.

CDR3 sequence reads: CASKIVRQGSVGYTF. The CDR3 DNA follows: TGTGCCAGCAAAATAGTTAGACAGGGCTCCGTTGGCTACACCTTC. This sequence joins TRBV6-1 and TRBJ1-2, with 7 bases matching TRBD1. CDR3 length: 15 amino acids. The trim removed 7 bases at V and 7 bases at J, leaving 15 bases unmatched. The germline V gene encodes CDR1 MNHNS and CDR2 SASEGT.

This chain links TRBV19 with TRBJ1-5; D not certain. From germline, CDR1 is LNHDA and CDR2 SQIVND (reference sequence). This CDR3 comprises 14 residues. V gave up 3 bases and J gave up 3 bases, with 9 bases separating them. The CDR3 sequence: CASSIGQLNQPQHF. CDR3 DNA: TGTGCCAGTAGTATTGGGCAGCTCAATCAGCCCCAGCATTTT. Based on the CDR3 plus reference TRBV19 and TRBJ1-5, the full variable domain is DGGITQSPKYLFRKEGQNVTLSCEQNLNHDAMYWYRQDPGQGLRLIYYSQIVNDFQKGDIAEGYSVSREKKESFPLTVTSAQKNPTAFYLCASSIGQLNQPQHFGDGTRLSIL.

This clone came up a few times. The chain couples TRBV25-1 to TRBJ2-5, with a tentative D call TRBD1 (5 bases). V dropped 4 bases and J dropped 5 bases, with 14 bases sitting between them. There are 14 residues in the CDR3. Per the germline V gene, CDR1 is MGHDK and CDR2 is SYGVNS. The CDR3 spells CASSVDQGRETQYF. In DNA form, the CDR3 reads TGTGCCAGCAGTGTCGATCAGGGAAGGGAGACCCAGTACTTC. Full variable domain (outside the CDR3, taken from reference TRBV25-1 and TRBJ2-5): EADIYQTPRYLVIGTGKKITLECSQTMGHDKMYWYQQDPGMELHLIHYSYGVNSTEKGDLSSESTVSRIRTEHFPLTLESARPSHTSQYLCASSVDQGRETQYFGPGTRLLVL.

This clone was seen a few times. This chain connects TRBV4-1 to TRBJ1-5, with D perhaps matching TRBD1 (5 bases). V dropped 0 bases and J dropped 5 bases, with 5 bases sitting between them. The length of the CDR3 is 13 residues. Looked up from germline, CDR1 is MGHRA and CDR2 is YSYEKL. CDR3 protein: CASSQDRDQPQHF. CDR3 sequence (DNA): TGCGCCAGCAGCCAAGACAGGGATCAGCCCCAGCATTTT.

The chain joins TRBV10-3 to TRBJ2-4, with D possibly TRBD2 on 6 matching bases. The V gene's germline CDR1 is ENHRY and CDR2 SYGVKD. Trimming removed 0 bases at V and 8 bases at J, with 11 bases between. The CDR3 length is 14 residues. The CDR3 sequence is CAISESAGLDIQYF. The CDR3 nucleotides read TGTGCCATCAGTGAGTCGGCGGGGCTTGACATTCAGTACTTC.

This clone was observed a few times. J is TRBJ1-1 and V is TRBV6-1; D not resolved. This CDR3 comprises 13 residues. V gave up 2 bases and J gave up 6 bases, with 10 bases separating them. Per the germline V gene, CDR1 is MNHNS and CDR2 is SASEGT. As DNA, the CDR3 is TGTGCCAGCAGTGAAATCCCTCGGTCTGAAGCTTTCTTT. Protein sequence: CASSEIPRSEAFF.

Notes on this clone: One junction end disagrees with the germline gene, perhaps due to a read error. The chain has TRBV7-7 and TRBJ2-1; 9 bases are a match to TRBD2. The CDR3 length is 20 residues. CDR1 and CDR2 from the germline V gene are SSHAT and FNYEAQ (reference sequence). The CDR3 loop reads CASSLGGPGEASGVINEQFF. DNA for the CDR3: TGTGCTAGCAGCTTAGGAGGCCCCGGGGAGGCTAGCGGGGTTATCAATGAGCAGTTCTTC.